This TCR beta chain was obtained from a study of response to subunit inactivated influenza vaccine. This clonotype was observed a few times. Its antigen remains unknown. The CDR3 has 15 residues. V dropped 1 base and J dropped 6 bases, with 16 bases sitting between them. CDR1 is SQVTM, CDR2 ANQGSEA, per germline. A single record per CDR3 protein comes from TCRdb applying MiXCR to the RT-PCR reads. The sample lists about 520,000 distinct CDR3 sequences; around 25% were seen once. Regarding the study as a whole: Researchers suggested that each seasonal influenza vaccination recruits few new T cells.

The clonotype comes from a man aged 45-65 years who received an inactivated influenza vaccine. V gene TRBV29-1 combines with J gene TRBJ2-1, with D uncertain. Here the sequenced sample was CD4+ T cells sorted from PBMCs, taken less than 6 days after vaccination. The CDR3 nucleotides read TGCAGCGTTGAAGTAAAACGGAAGTTAACCAATGAGCAGTTCTTC. This gives the protein CSVEVKRKLTNEQFF.